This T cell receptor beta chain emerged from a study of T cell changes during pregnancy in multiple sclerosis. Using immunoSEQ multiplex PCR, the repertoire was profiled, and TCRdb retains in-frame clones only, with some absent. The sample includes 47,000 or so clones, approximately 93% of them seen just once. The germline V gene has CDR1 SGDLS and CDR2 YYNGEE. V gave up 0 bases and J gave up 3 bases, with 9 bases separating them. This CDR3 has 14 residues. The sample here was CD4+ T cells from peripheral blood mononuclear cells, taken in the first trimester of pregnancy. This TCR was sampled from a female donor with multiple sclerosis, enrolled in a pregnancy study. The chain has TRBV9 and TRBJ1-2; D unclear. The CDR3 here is CASSVEMGDYGYTF. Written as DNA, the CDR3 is TGTGCCAGCAGCGTAGAAATGGGAGACTATGGCTACACCTTC.